Following are 27 T cell receptor beta chains from one sample sequenced in a study of T cells after yellow fever vaccination. TCRdb analysed the 5' RACE reads with MiXCR anew, one entry per CDR3 protein. Of 300,000 or so distinct CDR3 sequences listed, about 8.3% are singletons. The specimen was PBMCs, collected around 45 days after the first yellow fever vaccination. These receptor sequences come from a man aged 18 to 29 who received the YFV17D yellow fever vaccine.

This clonotype was seen only a few times. One end of the junction varies from germline; a read error may be responsible. This chain links TRBV7-7 with TRBJ2-3; perhaps TRBD2 as D (5 bases). The germline CDR1 and CDR2 sequences are SSHAT and FNYEAQ (reference sequence). The CDR3 runs 13 residues. CDR3 loop: CASSFDYTDTQYF. The CDR3 DNA reads as TGTGCTAGCAGCTTTGACTACACAGATACGCAGTATTTT.

V usage is TRBV4-3 and J usage is TRBJ1-1, with 9 bases matching TRBD1. The CDR3 runs to 15 residues. The germline CDR1 and CDR2 sequences are LGHNA and YSLEER. Losses at the gene ends were 4 bases for V and 3 bases for J; bases not matched to a gene: 6. CDR3 sequence reads: CASSPVGQGYTEAFF. In nucleotides, the CDR3 is TGCGCCAGCAGCCCGGTCGGACAGGGGTACACTGAAGCTTTCTTT.

This clonotype has a handful of counts. The chain uses TRBV6-1 and TRBJ2-2; possibly TRBD1 or TRBD2 for D (5 bases each). The CDR3 is 14 residues long. The germline V and J ends were trimmed by 8 bases and 3 bases, with 13 bases remaining between them. Germline CDR1 is MNHNS and CDR2 is SASEGT. In DNA form, the CDR3 reads TGTGCCAGCGTCCGTCAGGGAGACACCGGGGAGCTGTTTTTT. This gives the protein CASVRQGDTGELFF.

J is TRBJ1-2 and V is TRBV9; D call uncertain. CDR1 and CDR2 (germline): SGDLS, YYNGEE. The V gene lost 3 bases and the J gene lost 5 bases, with 14 bases spanning the gap. This CDR3 comprises 14 residues. The CDR3 protein is CASSDSLGFYGYTF. CDR3 coding DNA: TGTGCCAGCAGCGATAGCCTAGGGTTTTATGGCTACACCTTC.

V gene TRBV3-1 combines with J gene TRBJ2-1; 8 bases agree with TRBD1. CDR3 size: 20 residues. Per germline, CDR1 LGHDT and CDR2 YNNKEL (reference sequence). The V segment lost 0 bases and the J segment 5 bases; nucleotides outside the gene matches: 18. The CDR3 here is CASSQDRTGGGIWGNNEQFF. The CDR3 DNA reads as TGTGCCAGCAGCCAAGATCGTACAGGGGGTGGAATATGGGGTAACAATGAGCAGTTCTTC.

The chain recombines TRBV6-2 or TRBV6-3 with TRBJ2-3, with 9 bases lining up with TRBD2. The CDR3 extends over 15 amino acids. The ends lost 6 bases at V and 4 bases at J; junction bases unmatched: 8. Looked up from germline, CDR1 is MNHEY and CDR2 is SVGEGT. The CDR3 region is CASSLPLAGADTQYF. CDR3 DNA sequence: TGTGCCAGCAGCCTCCCACTAGCGGGTGCAGATACGCAGTATTTT.

There are a few counts of this clonotype. This chain connects TRBV11-2 to TRBJ1-1, with TRBD1 as a possible D gene (5 bases). Trimming stripped 5 bases from V and 1 base from J, with 11 bases between. Germline assignment: CDR1 SGHAT and CDR2 FQNNGV. The CDR3 runs 14 residues. The DNA of the CDR3 is TGTGCCAGCAGCCCAGCCACAGGGAACACTGAAGCTTTCTTT. It translates to CASSPATGNTEAFF.

In this sample, this clonotype turned up a few times. This chain uses TRBV7-9 with TRBJ2-7; 8 bases fit TRBD1. With V trimmed by 4 bases and J by 5 bases, 7 bases remained unmatched. The germline V gene encodes CDR1 SEHNR and CDR2 FQNEAQ (reference sequence). CDR3 length: 14 amino acids. The CDR3 nucleotides are TGTGCCAGCAGCTCTGGACAGGGACTTAACGAGCAGTACGTC. Translating it yields CASSSGQGLNEQYV.

This clonotype was found a few times. This rearrangement joins TRBV29-1 to TRBJ2-5, with 8 nucleotides matching TRBD2. Germline trimming cut 3 bases from V and 5 bases from J; bases unmatched to any gene: 14. The CDR3 runs 16 residues. Germline V gene sequence: CDR1 SQVTM, CDR2 ANQGSEA. CDR3 nucleotide sequence: TGCAGCGTTGAGGCACGTGGCGGGGGGCCGGGGGAGACCCAGTACTTC. It specifies CSVEARGGGPGETQYF.

This clonotype was counted a few times. The chain recombines TRBV4-3 with TRBJ1-5; a possible D gene is TRBD1 (5 bases). Germline V gene data show CDR1 as LGHNA and CDR2 as YSLEER. This CDR3 contains 15 residues. The germline V and J ends were trimmed by 6 bases and 0 bases, with 12 bases remaining between them. CDR3 coding DNA: TGCGCCAGCAGACCACAGGAAGATAGCAATCAGCCCCAGCATTTT. This codes for CASRPQEDSNQPQHF.

The chain couples TRBV15 to TRBJ2-5; D ambiguous. Germline CDR1 reads LNHNV; CDR2 reads YYDKDF (reference sequence). Trimming left V 4 bases short and J 5 bases short, with 17 bases between. The CDR3 covers 15 residues. The CDR3 region is CATSTGLGTAETQYF. DNA of the CDR3: TGTGCCACCAGCACTGGGTTGGGAACGGCGGAGACCCAGTACTTC.

This clonotype was observed a few times. The chain has TRBV15 and TRBJ2-7; 8 positions agree with TRBD2. Germline V gene data show CDR1 as LNHNV and CDR2 as YYDKDF (reference sequence). The V gene end was trimmed by 1 base and the J gene end by 5 bases; junction bases not matched to a gene: 13. CDR3 length: 17 residues. The CDR3 sequence: CATSRGGAGGAVNEQYF. The CDR3 nucleotides read TGTGCCACCAGCAGAGGAGGGGCCGGGGGGGCAGTGAACGAGCAGTACTTC.

This chain joins TRBV13 and TRBJ2-3; TRBD2 matches at 9 bases. Trimming took 1 base from V and 8 from J; bases not matched to a gene: 13. The CDR3 extends over 17 amino acids. Germline loops: CDR1 PRHDT, CDR2 FYEKMQ (reference sequence). The CDR3 sequence: CASSLASGTSSTGTQYF. CDR3 sequence (DNA): TGTGCCAGCAGCTTAGCTTCCGGGACTAGCAGCACCGGTACGCAGTATTTT.

Only a few counts were recorded for this clonotype. The V gene is TRBV6-6, the J gene TRBJ2-5; D might be TRBD2 (5 bases). Between the trimmed V and J ends, which lost 10 bases and 2 bases, there was a span of 11 bases. This CDR3 is 12 amino acids long. CDR1 MNHNY and CDR2 SVGAGI come from the germline V gene (reference sequence). The CDR3 reads CATTRGQETQYF. Written as DNA, the CDR3 is TGTGCCACCACACGGGGACAAGAGACCCAGTACTTC.

This clonotype was seen at least ten times. The CDR3 nucleotides are TGCAGCGTTCGCGCACAAAGCACAGATACGCAGTATTTT. Protein sequence: CSVRAQSTDTQYF. This chain joins TRBV29-1 and TRBJ2-3, with no clear D. CDR1 and CDR2 (germline): SQVTM, ANQGSEA. V was shortened by 5 bases and J by 0 bases, with 9 bases between the two germline ends. This CDR3 is built from 13 residues.

This clonotype was found many times. The chain has TRBV30 and TRBJ2-2, with D perhaps matching TRBD2 (5 bases). Germline V lookup: CDR1 GTSNPN, CDR2 SVGIG (reference sequence). The CDR3 covers 14 residues. V was cut by 1 base and J by 8 bases, with 14 bases left in between. The CDR3 here is CAWSGWLAGGELFF. DNA of the CDR3: TGTGCCTGGAGTGGGTGGCTAGCTGGAGGGGAGCTGTTTTTT.

This clonotype occurred a few times. The chain carries TRBV9 and TRBJ1-3, with D unresolved. V lost 3 bases and J 0 bases, leaving 7 bases between the germline ends. Germline-derived CDR1 and CDR2 are SGDLS and YYNGEE. CDR3 size: 14 residues. The CDR3 region is CASSDGFSGNTIYF. The CDR3 nucleotides are TGTGCCAGCAGCGACGGATTCTCTGGAAACACCATATATTTT.

V usage is TRBV5-5 and J usage is TRBJ2-3; TRBD2 agrees at 12 bases. The CDR3 is 13 amino acids. Germline V lookup: CDR1 SGHKS, CDR2 YYEKEE (reference sequence). V was clipped by 6 bases and J by 6 bases; unmatched bases: 2. Written as DNA, the CDR3 is TGTGCCAGCACCCTAGCGGGGGGGGATACGCAGTATTTT. It specifies CASTLAGGDTQYF.

The chain carries TRBV7-2 and TRBJ2-7, with D perhaps TRBD1 (8 bases). The germline V gene encodes CDR1 SGHTA and CDR2 FQGNSA. Trimming removed 5 bases from V and 7 bases from J, with 18 bases in between. The CDR3 has 14 residues. The DNA for the CDR3 is TGTGCCAGCAGCCCTACAGGGGGAGGGCGGGAGCAGTACTTC. Its translation: CASSPTGGGREQYF.

The DNA of the CDR3 is TGCAGCGTTGAAGATTCCGGGTCCACTGAAGCTTTCTTT. Translation gives CSVEDSGSTEAFF. The chain employs TRBV29-1 and TRBJ1-1, with D uncertain. This CDR3 is 13 amino acids long. CDR1 and CDR2 (germline): SQVTM, ANQGSEA. V dropped 0 bases and J dropped 4 bases, with 9 bases sitting between them.

This clonotype was detected a few times. The rearrangement links TRBV20-1 to TRBJ1-5; TRBD1 might be the D (5 bases). CDR1 and CDR2 (germline): DFQATT, SNEGSKA (reference sequence). V shed 0 bases and J shed 4 bases, with 10 bases lying between them. The CDR3 runs 14 residues. This CDR3 reads CSARDRAGNQPQHF. CDR3 sequence (DNA): TGCAGTGCTAGAGATCGGGCAGGGAATCAGCCCCAGCATTTT.

This clonotype has just a few counts. V and J are TRBV19 and TRBJ2-5; 8 bases align to TRBD2. Trimming took 5 bases from V and 1 from J; bases not matched to a gene: 6. CDR3 length: 15 residues. Per the germline V gene, CDR1 is LNHDA and CDR2 is SQIVND (reference sequence). The DNA for the CDR3 is TGTGCCAGTAGTCAACTTAGCGGGATCCAAGAGACCCAGTACTTC. It specifies CASSQLSGIQETQYF.

The chain uses TRBV5-1 and TRBJ1-1; the match to TRBD1 covers 7 bases. This CDR3 is built from 15 residues. Germline V gene sequence: CDR1 SGHRS, CDR2 YFSETQ. Trimming at V came to 2 bases and at J to 1 base, leaving 5 bases not matched to a gene. CDR3 in DNA: TGCGCCAGCAGCTTACAGGGGCCCGGGAACACTGAAGCTTTCTTT. Its translation is CASSLQGPGNTEAFF.

The table lists this clonotype with a few counts. The rearrangement uses TRBV11-2 and TRBJ1-6; D possibly corresponds to TRBD1 (6 bases). The CDR3 loop spans 16 amino acids. Germline values: CDR1 SGHAT, CDR2 FQNNGV. V was pared by 5 bases and J by 10 bases, with 21 bases between. CDR3 sequence (DNA): TGTGCCAGCAGCGCGGGCAGGGGATTGAAAATATCACCCCTCCACTTT. Translating gives CASSAGRGLKISPLHF.

This clonotype was counted only a few times. V and J are TRBV7-3 and TRBJ1-1, with no clear D. Germline lookup yields CDR1 SGHTA and CDR2 FQGTGA. V was shortened by 0 bases and J by 1 base, with 9 bases between the two germline ends. The CDR3 spans 15 residues. CDR3 region: CASSLTGFGNTEAFF. For the CDR3, the DNA is TGTGCCAGCAGCTTAACAGGGTTCGGGAACACTGAAGCTTTCTTT. Variable domain in full (rest from reference TRBV7-3 and TRBJ1-1): GAGVSQTPSNKVTEKGKYVELRCDPISGHTALYWYRQSLGQGPEFLIYFQGTGAADDSGLPNDRFFAVRPEGSVSTLKIQRTERGDSAVYLCASSLTGFGNTEAFFGQGTRLTVV.

In this sample, this clonotype turned up a few times. This chain links TRBV4-1 with TRBJ1-2, with 7 bases fitting TRBD1. The V and J ends lost 0 bases and 4 bases, in that order; junction bases with no gene match: 5. CDR3 length: 15 residues. Germline V gene lookup returns CDR1 MGHRA and CDR2 YSYEKL. CDR3 amino acids: CASSQERQGIYGYTF. CDR3 bases: TGCGCCAGCAGCCAAGAGCGACAGGGAATCTATGGCTACACCTTC.

This clonotype was found a few times. The rearrangement links TRBV25-1 to TRBJ1-2, with 7 bases that match TRBD1. V shed 2 bases and J 5 bases; nucleotides not matched to a gene: 2. CDR3 size: 13 residues. CDR1 and CDR2 from the germline V gene are MGHDK and SYGVNS. The CDR3 region has the DNA TGTGCCAGCAGTGAAAGGGGGCGATATGGCTACACCTTC. Translating it yields CASSERGRYGYTF.